Listed here are 29 T cell receptor beta chains from one sample, sequenced in a study of shared clonotypes between healthy human individuals. Naive CD8 cells comprised CD45RO-negative, CCR7-positively selected cells, excluding terminally differentiated effector memory CD45RA+ cells. Data came from immunoSEQ multiplex PCR; TCRdb stores just in-frame clones and leaves some out. The table records around 2.1 million clones, 90% to 95% of them present only once. Specimen: naive CD8+ T cells from PBMCs. Every receptor here comes from a man in his late teens or twenties in good health. Some clones in this sample may be carry-over from other donors' samples.

The chain couples TRBV14 to TRBJ2-3; TRBD2 matches at 12 bases. The V gene's germline CDR1 is SGHDN and CDR2 FVKESK. This CDR3 has 15 amino acids. J lost 5 bases, V lost 4 bases, and 4 bases had no gene match. CDR3 amino acids: CASSPSGRARDTQYF. The CDR3 coding sequence is TGTGCCAGCAGCCCTAGCGGGAGGGCTAGAGATACGCAGTATTTT. The whole variable domain, remainder taken from reference TRBV14 and TRBJ2-3, is EAGVTQFPSHSVIEKGQTVTLRCDPISGHDNLYWYRRVMGKEIKFLLHFVKESKQDESGMPNNRFLAERTGGTYSTLKVQPAELEDSGVYFCASSPSGRARDTQYFGPGTRLTVL.

V usage is TRBV5-1 and J usage is TRBJ2-3; tentative D call: TRBD1 (5 bases). The V gene's germline CDR1 is SGHRS and CDR2 YFSETQ. The ends were cut back, 0 bases at V and 2 bases at J, with 10 bases in the middle. The CDR3 spans 15 residues. In DNA form, the CDR3 reads TGCGCCAGCAGCTTGGAGGGCGGACACACAGATACGCAGTATTTT. The encoded protein is CASSLEGGHTDTQYF.

The chain uses TRBV10-1 and TRBJ1-1; perhaps TRBD1 as D (5 bases). The CDR3 runs 13 residues. The V end was cut by 6 bases, the J end by 1 base, with 9 bases between. Germline loops: CDR1 WNHNN, CDR2 SYGVQD (reference sequence). The CDR3 reads CASSGQPNTEAFF. The CDR3 DNA follows: TGCGCCAGCAGCGGACAACCGAACACTGAAGCTTTCTTT.

The V and J genes are TRBV11-2 and TRBJ1-2, with 8 bases fitting TRBD1. Looked up from germline, CDR1 is SGHAT and CDR2 is FQNNGV. The CDR3 totals 15 residues. J was trimmed by 5 bases and V by 8 bases; bases with no gene match: 13. The CDR3 protein is CASRPPGQGIYGYTF. DNA for the CDR3: TGTGCCAGCCGGCCCCCCGGACAGGGAATTTATGGCTACACCTTC.

The V call is TRBV7-2, the J call TRBJ1-1; D call uncertain. The germline gives CDR1 SGHTA, CDR2 FQGNSA. V lost 3 bases and J 5 bases, leaving 7 bases between the germline ends. CDR3 length equals 12 residues. In nucleotides, the CDR3 is TGTGCCAGCAGCTTTACATGGACTGAAGCTTTCTTT. It translates to CASSFTWTEAFF.

The chain employs TRBV7-3 and TRBJ2-5; tentative D call: TRBD2 (6 bases). Germline lookup yields CDR1 SGHTA and CDR2 FQGTGA. V was cut by 5 bases and J by 2 bases, with 9 bases left in between. The CDR3 has 13 amino acids. The CDR3 loop is CASSLLAQETQYF. For the CDR3, the DNA is TGTGCCAGCAGCCTACTAGCTCAAGAGACCCAGTACTTC.

The chain has TRBV6-5 and TRBJ2-1; perhaps TRBD2 as D (6 bases). The ends were cut back, 0 bases at V and 10 bases at J, with 13 bases in the middle. The CDR3 extends over 14 amino acids. Per the germline V gene, CDR1 is MNHEY and CDR2 is SVGAGI. This CDR3 is CASSYSEGSGEQFF. As DNA, the CDR3 is TGTGCCAGCAGTTACTCCGAGGGGAGCGGGGAGCAGTTCTTC.

The rearrangement uses TRBV5-1 and TRBJ2-3; TRBD2 might be the D (6 bases). CDR3 length: 16 residues. CDR1 is SGHRS, CDR2 YFSETQ, per germline. V lost 0 bases, J lost 1 base, and 12 bases lay in between. CDR3 loop: CASSLVVAAGTDTQYF. In DNA, the CDR3 is TGCGCCAGCAGCTTGGTAGTAGCGGCCGGCACAGATACGCAGTATTTT.

DNA for the CDR3: TGTGCCAGCAGTGAAGGGGGTGACTACGAGCAGTACTTC. Its translation: CASSEGGDYEQYF. The chain is built from TRBV6-1 and TRBJ2-7; D is unresolved. This CDR3 spans 13 amino acids. From germline, CDR1 is MNHNS and CDR2 SASEGT. V lost 1 base to trimming and J lost 3 bases, with 7 bases between them.

This clone appeared once. The J gene is TRBJ2-7, the V gene TRBV28, with D perhaps matching TRBD2 (7 bases). Germline lookup yields CDR1 MDHEN and CDR2 SYDVKM. Trimming left V 5 bases short and J 5 bases short, with 16 bases between. The CDR3 contains 14 residues. CDR3 in amino acids: CASSPRGAPHEQYF. CDR3 nucleotides: TGTGCCAGCAGTCCCCGGGGGGCGCCCCACGAGCAGTACTTC.

The rearrangement links TRBV9 to TRBJ2-7; 7 positions agree with TRBD2. The trim removed 3 bases at V and 5 bases at J, leaving 17 bases unmatched. This CDR3 has 17 amino acids. Germline V gene data show CDR1 as SGDLS and CDR2 as YYNGEE. The CDR3 DNA is TGTGCCAGCAGCGAGGGAGGGAGACTAGTCAGTCAGGACGAGCAGTACTTC. Encoded protein: CASSEGGRLVSQDEQYF. The whole variable domain, filled in from reference TRBV9 and TRBJ2-7, reads DSGVTQTPKHLITATGQRVTLRCSPRSGDLSVYWYQQSLDQGLQFLIQYYNGEERAKGNILERFSAQQFPDLHSELNLSSLELGDSALYFCASSEGGRLVSQDEQYFGPGTRLTVT.

The V call is TRBV4-1, the J call TRBJ2-2, with D uncertain. Trimming shortened V by 4 bases and J by 7 bases, and 10 bases separated the two germline ends. The CDR3 spans 13 residues. CDR1 and CDR2 (germline): MGHRA, YSYEKL. This chain's CDR3 is CASSLVLGGELFF. CDR3 sequence (DNA): TGCGCCAGCAGCCTGGTCCTCGGCGGGGAGCTGTTTTTT.

CDR3 amino acids: CASIRGGAYEAFF. The CDR3 DNA is TGTGCCAGCATCCGGGGTGGGGCATATGAAGCTTTCTTT. V and J are TRBV6-6 and TRBJ1-1, with a possible D match to TRBD1 (5 bases). The CDR3 spans 13 residues. Trimming removed 7 bases from V and 7 bases from J, with 16 bases in between. Germline V gives CDR1 MNHNY, CDR2 SVGAGI (reference sequence).

The V gene is TRBV7-8, the J gene TRBJ2-7; D gene unclear. This CDR3 region has 13 residues. The ends were cut back, 5 bases at V and 5 bases at J, with 13 bases in the middle. Germline assignment: CDR1 SGHVS and CDR2 FQNEAQ. CDR3 protein: CASSPVPFNEQYF. The CDR3 region has the DNA TGTGCCAGCAGCCCGGTCCCGTTTAACGAGCAGTACTTC.

The V gene is TRBV5-6, the J gene TRBJ2-7; possible D gene TRBD2, 6 bases. Germline-derived CDR1 and CDR2 are SGHDT and YYEEEE. Trimming removed 4 bases from V and 7 bases from J, with 18 bases in between. The CDR3 consists of 14 residues. The CDR3 is CASSAGPGYREQYF. CDR3 sequence (DNA): TGTGCCAGCAGCGCGGGGCCAGGGTATAGGGAGCAGTACTTC.

V gene TRBV2 combines with J gene TRBJ2-3; 9 bases align to TRBD1. The trim removed 6 bases at V and 0 bases at J, leaving 7 bases unmatched. The CDR3 extends over 16 amino acids. CDR1 and CDR2 from the germline V gene are SNHLY and FYNNEI. The CDR3 here is CASRSGTGRSTDTQYF. CDR3 nucleotides: TGTGCCAGCAGATCTGGGACAGGGCGAAGCACAGATACGCAGTATTTT.

The chain has TRBV10-3 and TRBJ2-7; maybe TRBD1 (8 bases). Trimming pared 6 bases from V and 3 bases from J, leaving 18 bases between. Per germline, CDR1 ENHRY and CDR2 SYGVKD. The CDR3 totals 15 residues. CDR3 in DNA: TGTGCCATCAGGACCCTGGGGGGGACAGGCTACGAGCAGTACTTC. This sequence encodes CAIRTLGGTGYEQYF.

V is TRBV27 and J is TRBJ2-3, with unresolved D. The V end was cut by 5 bases, the J end by 0 bases, with 12 bases between. The CDR3 is made up of 15 amino acids. Germline CDR1 is MNHEY and CDR2 is SMNVEV (reference sequence). The CDR3 sequence: CASSEPDGSTDTQYF. In DNA, the CDR3 is TGTGCCAGCAGTGAACCGGACGGAAGCACAGATACGCAGTATTTT.

The rearrangement links TRBV7-9 to TRBJ2-1; D is perhaps TRBD1 (6 bases). Germline loops: CDR1 SEHNR, CDR2 FQNEAQ (reference sequence). The CDR3 covers 15 residues. The ends were cut back, 5 bases at V and 4 bases at J, with 15 bases in the middle. CDR3 bases: TGTGCCAGCAGCGCAACAGGGTCAGGTTACAATGAGCAGTTCTTC. Translating gives CASSATGSGYNEQFF.

The J gene is TRBJ2-1, the V gene TRBV4-1; D unresolved. The germline V gene encodes CDR1 MGHRA and CDR2 YSYEKL. The CDR3 sequence is 13 residues long. V was shortened by 1 base and J by 12 bases, with 13 bases between the two germline ends. CDR3 protein: CASSQVLSDRQFF. The DNA of the CDR3 is TGCGCCAGCAGCCAAGTTTTATCCGATAGGCAGTTCTTC.

The chain carries TRBV4-3 and TRBJ2-1; 10 bases agree with TRBD2. The germline CDR1 and CDR2 sequences are LGHNA and YSLEER. The CDR3 sequence is 15 residues long. Unmatched junction bases numbered 6, after V lost 4 bases and J lost 6 bases. The CDR3 here is CASSPGLAAPNEQFF. The CDR3 bases are TGCGCCAGCAGCCCCGGACTAGCGGCGCCCAATGAGCAGTTCTTC.

Note on this clone: This CDR3 is also generated by other DNA sequences in the sample. DNA for the CDR3: TGTGCCAGCAGTTTCGGCATGAACACTGAAGCTTTCTTT. Translation gives CASSFGMNTEAFF. The V call is TRBV27, the J call TRBJ1-1, with D unresolved. The ends were cut back, 3 bases at V and 0 bases at J, with 5 bases in the middle. The germline CDR1 and CDR2 sequences are MNHEY and SMNVEV (reference sequence). The CDR3 contains 13 residues.

On this clone itself: Within the sample, other DNA sequences also encode this same CDR3. The chain uses TRBV6-6 and TRBJ2-7, with TRBD1 identical over 7 bases. V lost 0 bases to trimming and J lost 3 bases; unmatched junction nucleotides: 2. The CDR3 sequence is 14 residues long. Germline lookup yields CDR1 MNHNY and CDR2 SVGAGI (reference sequence). Written as DNA, the CDR3 is TGTGCCAGCAGTTACTCCCGGACAGGCTACGAGCAGTACTTC. This codes for CASSYSRTGYEQYF.

CDR3 region: CAITQGDRGHEQYF. In nucleotides, the CDR3 is TGTGCCATCACCCAGGGGGACAGGGGCCACGAGCAGTACTTC. The J gene is TRBJ2-7, the V gene TRBV10-3, with 10 bases identical to TRBD1. Per the germline V gene, CDR1 is ENHRY and CDR2 is SYGVKD. The length of the CDR3 is 14 residues. V trimming: 7 bases; J trimming: 5 bases; junction bases outside the gene matches: 8.

This chain joins TRBV7-2 and TRBJ1-1; TRBD1 might be the D (6 bases). This CDR3 is built from 15 residues. Per the germline V gene, CDR1 is SGHTA and CDR2 is FQGNSA. V was trimmed by 1 base and J by 1 base, leaving 10 bases between them. The CDR3 DNA reads as TGTGCCAGCAGCTTAGGTTCACAGGGGAACACTGAAGCTTTCTTT. This translates into CASSLGSQGNTEAFF.

The chain employs TRBV5-6 and TRBJ1-2; 8 bases agree with TRBD1. J was trimmed by 4 bases and V by 4 bases; bases with no gene match: 9. Germline V gives CDR1 SGHDT, CDR2 YYEEEE. There are 15 residues in the CDR3. CDR3 bases: TGTGCCAGCAGCCCCCTGACAGGGGAAACCTATGGCTACACCTTC. Protein: CASSPLTGETYGYTF.

On this clone: A read error may account for a junction end that differs from germline. V usage is TRBV28 and J usage is TRBJ2-7; D not certain. In germline, CDR1 is MDHEN, CDR2 SYDVKM. This CDR3 contains 11 residues. The CDR3 loop is CACSFSPEQYF. The CDR3 DNA sequence: TGTGCCTGCAGTTTTTCCCCCGAGCAGTACTTC.

The rearrangement joins TRBV9 to TRBJ2-5, with D tentatively TRBD1 (5 bases). V shed 1 base and J shed 1 base, with 14 bases lying between them. CDR1 is SGDLS and CDR2 is YYNGEE in the germline V gene. This CDR3 is 16 amino acids long. The CDR3 coding sequence is TGTGCCAGCAGCGTATTCGTGGGGCAGCCCCAAGAGACCCAGTACTTC. Protein: CASSVFVGQPQETQYF. The whole variable domain, filled in from reference TRBV9 and TRBJ2-5, reads DSGVTQTPKHLITATGQRVTLRCSPRSGDLSVYWYQQSLDQGLQFLIQYYNGEERAKGNILERFSAQQFPDLHSELNLSSLELGDSALYFCASSVFVGQPQETQYFGPGTRLLVL.

V and J are TRBV7-9 and TRBJ2-5; D might be TRBD1 (5 bases). CDR3 length: 15 residues. Trimming cost V 5 bases and J 5 bases, with 18 bases left between them. CDR1 is SEHNR and CDR2 is FQNEAQ in the germline V gene (reference sequence). DNA of the CDR3: TGTGCCAGCAGCCCATGGGGCACTTACGAGGAGACCCAGTACTTC. This gives the protein CASSPWGTYEETQYF.